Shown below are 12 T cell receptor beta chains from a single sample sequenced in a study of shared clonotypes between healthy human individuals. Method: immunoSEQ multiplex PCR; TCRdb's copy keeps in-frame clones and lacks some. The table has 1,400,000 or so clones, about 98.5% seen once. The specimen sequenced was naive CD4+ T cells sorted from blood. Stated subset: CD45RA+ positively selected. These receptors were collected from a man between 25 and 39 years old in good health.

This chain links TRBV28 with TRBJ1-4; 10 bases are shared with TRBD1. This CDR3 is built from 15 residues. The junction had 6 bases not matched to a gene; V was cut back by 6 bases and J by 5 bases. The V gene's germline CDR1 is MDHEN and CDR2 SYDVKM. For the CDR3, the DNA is TGTGCCAGCAGGCAGACAGGGGGCCGGAATGAAAAACTGTTTTTT. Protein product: CASRQTGGRNEKLFF.

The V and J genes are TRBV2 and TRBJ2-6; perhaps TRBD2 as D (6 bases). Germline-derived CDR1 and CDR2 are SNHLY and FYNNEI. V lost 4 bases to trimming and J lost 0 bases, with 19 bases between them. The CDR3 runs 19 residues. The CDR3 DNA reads TGTGCCAGCAGTGGGTCTCCAGCCCAACTAGCCTCTGGGGCCAACGTCCTGACTTTC. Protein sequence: CASSGSPAQLASGANVLTF.

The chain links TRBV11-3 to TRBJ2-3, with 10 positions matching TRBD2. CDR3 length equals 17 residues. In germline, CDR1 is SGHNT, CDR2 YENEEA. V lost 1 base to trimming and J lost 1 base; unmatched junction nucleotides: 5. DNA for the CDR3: TGTGCCAGCAGCTTAGGAGCTACTAGCGGGGGCACAGATACGCAGTATTTT. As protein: CASSLGATSGGTDTQYF.

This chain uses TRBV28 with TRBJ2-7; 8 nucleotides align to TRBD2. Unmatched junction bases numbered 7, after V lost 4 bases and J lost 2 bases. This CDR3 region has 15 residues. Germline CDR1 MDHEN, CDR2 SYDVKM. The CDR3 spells CASSSSPGRAYEQYF. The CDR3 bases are TGTGCCAGCAGTTCCTCCCCCGGGAGGGCCTACGAGCAGTACTTC.

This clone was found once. The CDR3 region is CASSPPSAGAGNEQFF. In nucleotides, the CDR3 is TGTGCCAGCAGTCCCCCGTCGGCGGGAGCGGGTAATGAGCAGTTCTTC. The chain links TRBV27 to TRBJ2-1; TRBD2 matches 7 bases. Germline CDR1 reads MNHEY; CDR2 reads SMNVEV (reference sequence). The CDR3 consists of 16 residues. V shed 5 bases, J shed 7 bases, and the junction held 14 bases outside the gene matches.

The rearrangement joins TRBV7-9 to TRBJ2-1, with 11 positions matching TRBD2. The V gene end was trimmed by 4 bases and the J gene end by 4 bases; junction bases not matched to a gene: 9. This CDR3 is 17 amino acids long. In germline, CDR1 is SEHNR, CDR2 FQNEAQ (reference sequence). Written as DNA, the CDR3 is TGTGCCAGCAGCTATGGGGTAGCGGGAGGGCATTACAATGAGCAGTTCTTC. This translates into CASSYGVAGGHYNEQFF.

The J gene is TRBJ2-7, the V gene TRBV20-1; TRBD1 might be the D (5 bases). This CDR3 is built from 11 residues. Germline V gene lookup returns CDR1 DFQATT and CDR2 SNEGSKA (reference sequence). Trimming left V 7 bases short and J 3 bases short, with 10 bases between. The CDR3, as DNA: TGCAGTGGGGGCAGGATCTACGAGCAGTACTTC. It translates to CSGGRIYEQYF.

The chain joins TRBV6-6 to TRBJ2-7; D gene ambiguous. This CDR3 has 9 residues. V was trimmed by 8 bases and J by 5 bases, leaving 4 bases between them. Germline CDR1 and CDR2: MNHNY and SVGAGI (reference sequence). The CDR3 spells CASGHEQYF. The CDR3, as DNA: TGTGCCAGCGGCCACGAGCAGTACTTC.

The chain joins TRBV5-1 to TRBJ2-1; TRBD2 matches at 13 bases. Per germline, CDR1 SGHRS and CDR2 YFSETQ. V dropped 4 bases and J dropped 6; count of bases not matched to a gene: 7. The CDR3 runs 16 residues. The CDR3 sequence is CASSPGLAGVGNEQFF. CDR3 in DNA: TGCGCCAGCAGCCCAGGACTAGCGGGAGTAGGCAATGAGCAGTTCTTC. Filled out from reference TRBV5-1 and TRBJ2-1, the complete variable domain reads KAGVTQTPRYLIKTRGQQVTLSCSPISGHRSVSWYQQTPGQGLQFLFEYFSETQRNKGNFPGRFSGRQFSNSRSEMNVSTLELGDSALYLCASSPGLAGVGNEQFFGPGTRLTVL.

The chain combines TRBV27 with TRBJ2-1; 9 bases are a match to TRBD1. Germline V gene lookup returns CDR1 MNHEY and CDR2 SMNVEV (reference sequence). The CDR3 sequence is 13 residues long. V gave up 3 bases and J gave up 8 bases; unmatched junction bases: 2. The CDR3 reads CASSFTGGDEQFF. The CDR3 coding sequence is TGTGCCAGCAGTTTCACAGGGGGCGATGAGCAGTTCTTC.

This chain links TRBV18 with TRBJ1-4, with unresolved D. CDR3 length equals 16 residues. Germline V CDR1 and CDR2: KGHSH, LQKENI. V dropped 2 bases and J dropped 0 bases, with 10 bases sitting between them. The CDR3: CASSPSLVATNEKLFF. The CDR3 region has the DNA TGTGCCAGCTCACCATCTCTAGTTGCAACTAATGAAAAACTGTTTTTT.

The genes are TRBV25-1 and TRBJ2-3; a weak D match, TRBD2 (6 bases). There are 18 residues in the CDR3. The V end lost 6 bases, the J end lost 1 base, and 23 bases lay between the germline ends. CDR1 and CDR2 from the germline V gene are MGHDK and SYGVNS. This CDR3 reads CASSPNYRRDGGTDTQYF. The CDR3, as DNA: TGTGCCAGCAGCCCCAACTACAGGAGGGACGGGGGCACAGATACGCAGTATTTT.